This T cell receptor (beta chain) originates from a study of cytomegalovirus exposure and HLA in healthy donors. General study findings and limits: In an earlier analysis, in about 530 donors, most V segments appeared productive either ~87% or ~30% of the time.

The CDR3 length is 13 residues. CDR1 MNHEY and CDR2 SMNVEV come from the germline V gene (reference sequence). The ends were cut back, 5 bases at V and 0 bases at J, with 7 bases in the middle. In the case of this clone: Its antigen is undetermined.

PCR employed 60 Vbeta and 13 Jbeta primers. Measured with immunoSEQ multiplex PCR; TCRdb has only the in-frame clones, and not every one. The repertoire consists of just over 150,000 clones, with about 73% occurring once and the leading ten covering 3% to 3.5%. The source is a woman aged 40 to 50 in good health and CMV-seronegative. The chain employs TRBV27 and TRBJ1-2, with D hard to call. The source material was PBMCs. The DNA for the CDR3 is TGTGCCAGCAGTCTCGGAGCTAACTATGGCTACACCTTC. The encoded protein is CASSLGANYGYTF.